The rows below give T cell receptor delta chains drawn from one sample of a study of Vδ1+ human thymocytes. TCRdb re-called the multiplex PCR reads with CATT. The sample lists under 80,000 delta-chain clones; roughly a third were seen once. Source material: Vdelta1+ gamma-delta thymocytes from the thymus. Receptors originate from a boy under two years old who had congenital heart surgery. The CDR3 runs from the conserved cysteine through the conserved F or W. D genes are given only for firm matches. The size entry is marked missing in some rows and otherwise reads once, few, many or a size class.

TRDV1	.	TRDJ1	TRDD3	TGTGCTCTTGGGGAAGGAAGCATCCTAACTGGGGGACCTCTATCTTTCACCGATAAACTCATCTTT	CALGEGSILTGGPLSFTDKLIF
TRDV1	.	TRDJ1	TRDD3	TGTGCTCTTGGGGACATACCTCCGGGGGCCTTCCTACCTTGGGGGATACGGGACGGGCCCGATAAACTCATCTTT	CALGDIPPGAFLPWGIRDGPDKLIF
TRDV1	.	TRDJ1	TRDD3	TGTGCTCTTGGGGAGCTACAGCCTTCTCTGGGGGATACGCGGTACACCGATAAACTCATCTTT	CALGELQPSLGDTRYTDKLIF
TRDV2	.	TRDJ1	TRDD3	TGTGCCTGTGACTACTGGGGGACTCACACCGATAAACTCATCTTT	CACDYWGTHTDKLIF
TRDV1	few	TRDJ1	TRDD3	TGTGCTCTTGGGGGACCTACTTCCTCACCTTTACTGGGGGATAGAGGCCCGCCGACCGATAAACTCATCTTT	CALGGPTSSPLLGDRGPPTDKLIF
TRDV1	.	TRDJ1	TRDD3	TGTGCTCTTGGGGAACTGTCCCTACGGAGCTTGGGGGACCTCCTGTACACCGATAAACTCATCTTT	CALGELSLRSLGDLLYTDKLIF
TRDV1	.	TRDJ1	TRDD3	TGTGCTCTTCTGGGGGATTTCACCGATAAACTCATCTTT	CALLGDFTDKLIF
TRDV1	.	TRDJ1	TRDD3	TGTGCTCTTGGGGACGGGGATTCCTACGTGGGGGATAAAAACACCGATAAACTCATCTTT	CALGDGDSYVGDKNTDKLIF
TRDV1	.	TRDJ1	TRDD3	TGTGCTCTTGGGGAACCCCCCTTCGCCTCACTGGGGGTCATTAAGTACACCGATAAACTCATCTTT	CALGEPPFASLGVIKYTDKLIF
TRDV1	few	TRDJ1	TRDD3	TGTGCTCTTGGGGAACGGATTCCTATGAGTCTCTGGGGGATATGCACCGATAAACTCATCTTT	CALGERIPMSLWGICTDKLIF
TRDV2	few	TRDJ1	.	TGTGCCTGTGACTCCACAGGCCTTCCTGAGATCGCTGGGGGTTCCGATAAACTCATCTTT	CACDSTGLPEIAGGSDKLIF
TRDV2	medium-sized	TRDJ1	.	TGTGCCTGTGACACCGGCCTGGGGTACACCGATAAACTCATCTTT	CACDTGLGYTDKLIF
TRDV1	few	TRDJ1	.	TGTGCTCTTGGGGAACTAACTAATCCACGGTACTGGGAGGTCGATAAACTCATCTTT	CALGELTNPRYWEVDKLIF
TRDV1	few	TRDJ1	.	TGTGCTCTTGGGGAACGGAAATCGGCCCAGCCCAGAGACACCGATAAACTCATCTTT	CALGERKSAQPRDTDKLIF
TRDV1	.	TRDJ1	.	TGTGCTCTTGGGGTTACAACCCCTTTATACACCGATAAACTCATCTTT	CALGVTTPLYTDKLIF
TRDV1	few	TRDJ1	TRDD3	TGTGCTCTTGGGGAACTTTGGCTGGGGGATTCCGATAAACTCATCTTT	CALGELWLGDSDKLIF
TRDV1	few	TRDJ1	TRDD3	TGTGCTCTTGGGGAGCCAAGTATCCCAGGGCCTTCCCAAGTTGGGGGATACTGGGATAAACTCATCTTT	CALGEPSIPGPSQVGGYWDKLIF
TRDV1	few	TRDJ1	TRDD3	TGTGCTCTTGGGGAACGCGAGGGATACGCCGGAATCGATAAACTCATCTTT	CALGEREGYAGIDKLIF
TRDV1	few	TRDJ1	TRDD3	TGTGCTCTTGGGGTTGAGGCCTTTTTACCGCCCTTACTCTGGGGGATACGGAGGACACGGGGAAGTATTGAGGGTCCGTACACCGATAAACTCATCTTT	CALGVEAFLPPLLWGIRRTRGSIEGPYTDKLIF
TRDV1	few	TRDJ1	TRDD3	TGTGCTCTTGGGGTCAGGTTGCCGGGGATAAGGCCCCACCACACCGATAAACTCATCTTT	CALGVRLPGIRPHHTDKLIF
TRDV1	few	TRDJ1	TRDD2	TGTGCTCTTGGGGAACAACCTTCCTACGGGTATGGCACCGATAAACTCATCTTT	CALGEQPSYGYGTDKLIF
TRDV1	.	TRDJ1	TRDD3	TGTGCTCTTGGGGAACGTGCTACTACTGGGGGGTCGTACACCGATAAACTCATCTTT	CALGERATTGGSYTDKLIF
TRDV1	few	TRDJ1	TRDD3	TGTGCTCTTGGGGCCCCATCCTACGTGCTGGGGGATATCGGTGCCGATAAACTCATCTTT	CALGAPSYVLGDIGADKLIF
TRDV1	.	TRDJ1	.	TGTGCTCTTGGGGAGGCCCGAACCGAGGACGATAAACTCATCTTT	CALGEARTEDDKLIF
TRDV1	few	TRDJ1	.	TGTGCTCTTGGGGAATTTAGGGGACCGTACACCGATAAACTCATCTTT	CALGEFRGPYTDKLIF
TRDV2	.	TRDJ1	TRDD3	TGTGCCACTCTGGGGGGGTACGATAAACTCATCTTT	CATLGGYDKLIF
TRDV2	.	TRDJ3	TRDD3	TGTGCCGCACGGGGGACTACTGGGGGTCCCCACTCCTGGGACACCCGACAGATGTTTTTC	CAARGTTGGPHSWDTRQMFF
TRDV1	few	TRDJ1	.	TGTGCTCTTGGGAAGATGGGTGACACCGATAAACTCATCTTT	CALGKMGDTDKLIF